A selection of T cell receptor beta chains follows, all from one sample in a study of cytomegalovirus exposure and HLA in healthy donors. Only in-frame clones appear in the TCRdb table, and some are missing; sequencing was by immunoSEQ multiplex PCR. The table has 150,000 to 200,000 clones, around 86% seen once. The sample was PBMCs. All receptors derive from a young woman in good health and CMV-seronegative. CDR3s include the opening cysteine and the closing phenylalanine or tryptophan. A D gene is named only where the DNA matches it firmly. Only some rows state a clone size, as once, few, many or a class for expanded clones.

TGTGCCTGGAGTATGAGTCTGTATGGCTACACCTTC,CAWSMSLYGYTF,TRBV30,TRBJ1-2,NA,NA
TGTGCCAGCAGTGAATATTTGTCAGATACGCAGTATTTT,CASSEYLSDTQYF,TRBV6-1,TRBJ2-3,NA,NA
TGCGCCAGCAGCCAAGAATGGAACAGGGGTAACTATGGCTACACCTTC,CASSQEWNRGNYGYTF,TRBV4-1,TRBJ1-2,TRBD1,few
TGTGCCAGCACTTTGGGGCCCAGCCTGAACACTGAAGCTTTCTTT,CASTLGPSLNTEAFF,TRBV27,TRBJ1-1,NA,NA
TGTGCCAGCAGCCAAGATAGAGGTTACGGGGTCAATGAGCAGTTCTTC,CASSQDRGYGVNEQFF,TRBV14,TRBJ2-1,NA,NA
TGTGCCAGCAGCCAAGATATCACGACAGGGGTCCTGACTTTC,CASSQDITTGVLTF,TRBV14,TRBJ2-6,TRBD1,NA
TGCGCCAGCAGTGGGGGGACAGGGACAGATACGCAGTATTTT,CASSGGTGTDTQYF,TRBV10-2,TRBJ2-3,TRBD1,NA
TGTGCCAGCAGCGGTCCAGGCACAGATACGCAGTATTTT,CASSGPGTDTQYF,TRBV9,TRBJ2-3,NA,NA
TGTGCCAGTAGGGGGAGCGGGGGGCTTGTCCATGAGCAGTTCTTC,CASRGSGGLVHEQFF,TRBV19,TRBJ2-1,TRBD2,once
TGTGCCAGCAGCTTGGTTTCTGGGTTCGGGGATGGCTACACCTTC,CASSLVSGFGDGYTF,TRBV7-2,TRBJ1-2,NA,few
TGTGCCAGCTCACCTCTAGCGAAGGATCAAGAGACCCAGTACTTC,CASSPLAKDQETQYF,TRBV18,TRBJ2-5,NA,NA
TGTGCCAGCAGTGAAGAGCACGGTCCCTACGAGCAGTACTTC,CASSEEHGPYEQYF,TRBV6-1,TRBJ2-7,NA,few
TGCGCCAGCAGCCCCCGGGACTATCGGTTAAATGAGCAGTTCTTC,CASSPRDYRLNEQFF,TRBV5-1,TRBJ2-1,TRBD2,NA
TGCAGCGACGGGGAGCCCGACACTGAAGCTTTCTTT,CSDGEPDTEAFF,TRBV29-1,TRBJ1-1,NA,NA
TGTGCCAGCAGTAGTATCGGACTAGCGAGGGAGACCCAGTACTTC,CASSSIGLARETQYF,TRBV7-2,TRBJ2-5,TRBD2,few
TGCGCCAGCAAATCGGACAGTCTCACAGATACGCAGTATTTT,CASKSDSLTDTQYF,TRBV5-1,TRBJ2-3,NA,NA
TGCGCCAGCAGGGACGGGACAGGGCACGCCAATGAGCAGTTCTTC,CASRDGTGHANEQFF,TRBV5-1,TRBJ2-1,TRBD1,NA
TGTGCCAGCACCGAAACAGGTTATGGAAACACCATATATTTT,CASTETGYGNTIYF,TRBV25-1,TRBJ1-3,NA,NA
TGTGCCAGCAGCTTAGTTGGGGGGACTAGCAGGGAGACCCAGTACTTC,CASSLVGGTSRETQYF,TRBV7-8,TRBJ2-5,TRBD2,NA
TGTGCCAGCAGCTCCTTGGCGGGAGGGCTCCAAGAGACCCAGTACTTC,CASSSLAGGLQETQYF,TRBV5-4,TRBJ2-5,TRBD2,NA
TGTGCCAGCAGCGCTAGCGGGGGAGATACGCAGTATTTT,CASSASGGDTQYF,TRBV9,TRBJ2-3,TRBD2,NA
TGTGCCAGCAGACTGACTAGCGGGAGTTCCCACAATGAGCAGTTCTTC,CASRLTSGSSHNEQFF,TRBV7-6,TRBJ2-1,TRBD2,NA
TGTGCCAGCAACCTGGACAGGGTACGAGAAAAACTGTTTTTT,CASNLDRVREKLFF,TRBV6-1,TRBJ1-4,TRBD1,NA
TGTGCCAGCAGTTACGCGACAGCCCACGAGCAGTACTTC,CASSYATAHEQYF,TRBV6-5,TRBJ2-7,NA,once
TGTGCCAGCAGCTTGCTTTACCAGGCCACGGACTATGGCTACACCTTC,CASSLLYQATDYGYTF,TRBV5-6,TRBJ1-2,NA,NA
TGTGCCAGCAGGTCGGGGTATGGCTACACCTTC,CASRSGYGYTF,TRBV2,TRBJ1-2,NA,NA
TGTGCCAGTAGTATGTCACAGGTCCGGCCCCAGCATTTT,CASSMSQVRPQHF,TRBV19,TRBJ1-5,NA,once
TGTGCCATCAGCCCGACTCAACTGGGACACGAAAACTATGGCTACACCTTC,CAISPTQLGHENYGYTF,TRBV10-3,TRBJ1-2,NA,NA
TGTGCCAGTAGTGCAACCTCTAGCGCCGGGGAGCTGTTTTTT,CASSATSSAGELFF,TRBV19,TRBJ2-2,NA,once
TGTGCAAAGACGAGGGTACCAGAGACCCAGTACTTC,CAKTRVPETQYF,TRBV30,TRBJ2-5,NA,NA
TGCGCCAGCAGCCCGGGACAGGCCAACCAAGAGACCCAGTACTTC,CASSPGQANQETQYF,TRBV5-1,TRBJ2-5,TRBD1,NA
TGTGCCAGCAGAGCGGGACAGGGGTTTTATGAGCAGTTCTTC,CASRAGQGFYEQFF,TRBV6-6,TRBJ2-1,TRBD1,NA
TGTGCCAGCATTTCGATGCTAAGCGAGCAGTACTTC,CASISMLSEQYF,TRBV6-1,TRBJ2-7,NA,NA
TGTGCCAGCAGTTACCGGGGTGGAACTGGAAACACCATATATTTT,CASSYRGGTGNTIYF,TRBV6-5,TRBJ1-3,NA,NA
TGTGCCAGCAGTGTCCCGGGGGGGGGCGAAAAACTGTTTTTT,CASSVPGGGEKLFF,TRBV6-1,TRBJ1-4,NA,NA
TGTGCCAGCAGCCCCCCGGGGGGTCGCCCCTACGAGCAGTACTTC,CASSPPGGRPYEQYF,TRBV5-6,TRBJ2-7,TRBD2,NA
TGTGCCAGCAGCCTATGGGAGGGGACGAATACCGGGGAGCTGTTTTTT,CASSLWEGTNTGELFF,TRBV5-8,TRBJ2-2,TRBD2,NA
TGTGCCAGTAGTATCCTCCTCCAGGGAACTCGGAATTCACCCCTCCACTTT,CASSILLQGTRNSPLHF,TRBV19,TRBJ1-6,NA,NA
TGTGCCAGTAGTAACACCGGGACAGCCCCTGAAGCTTTCTTT,CASSNTGTAPEAFF,TRBV19,TRBJ1-1,TRBD1,NA